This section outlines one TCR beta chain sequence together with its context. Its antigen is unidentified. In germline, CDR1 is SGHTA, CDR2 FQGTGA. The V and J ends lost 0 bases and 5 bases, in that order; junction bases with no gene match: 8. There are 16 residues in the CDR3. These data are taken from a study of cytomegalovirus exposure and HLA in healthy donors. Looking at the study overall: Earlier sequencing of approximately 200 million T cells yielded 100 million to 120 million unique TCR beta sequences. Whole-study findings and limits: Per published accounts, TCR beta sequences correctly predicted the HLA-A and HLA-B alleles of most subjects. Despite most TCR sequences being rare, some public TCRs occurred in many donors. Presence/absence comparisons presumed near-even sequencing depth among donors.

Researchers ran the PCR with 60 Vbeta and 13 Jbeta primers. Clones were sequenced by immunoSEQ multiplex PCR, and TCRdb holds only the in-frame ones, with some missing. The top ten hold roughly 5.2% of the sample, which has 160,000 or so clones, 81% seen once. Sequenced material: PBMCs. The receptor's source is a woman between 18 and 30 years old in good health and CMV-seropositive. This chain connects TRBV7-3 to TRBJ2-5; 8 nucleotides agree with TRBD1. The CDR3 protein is CASSLTGTGGTETQYF. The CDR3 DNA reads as TGTGCCAGCAGCTTAACCGGCACAGGGGGAACGGAGACCCAGTACTTC.